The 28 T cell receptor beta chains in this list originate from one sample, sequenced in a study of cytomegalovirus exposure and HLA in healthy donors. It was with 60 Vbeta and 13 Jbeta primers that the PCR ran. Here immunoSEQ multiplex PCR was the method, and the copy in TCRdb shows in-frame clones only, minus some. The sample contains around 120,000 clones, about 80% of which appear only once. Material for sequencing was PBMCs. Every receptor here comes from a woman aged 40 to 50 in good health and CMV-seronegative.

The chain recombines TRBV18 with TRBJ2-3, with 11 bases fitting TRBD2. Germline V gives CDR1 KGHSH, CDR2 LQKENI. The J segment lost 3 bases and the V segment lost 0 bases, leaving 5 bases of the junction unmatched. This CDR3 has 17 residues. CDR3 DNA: TGTGCCAGCTCACCACCGGGCCTAGCGGGAGGTACAGATACGCAGTATTTT. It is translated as CASSPPGLAGGTDTQYF.

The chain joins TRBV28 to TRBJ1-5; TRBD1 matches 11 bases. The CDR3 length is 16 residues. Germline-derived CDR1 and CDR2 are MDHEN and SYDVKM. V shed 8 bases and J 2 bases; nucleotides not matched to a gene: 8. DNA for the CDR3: TGTGCCAGCCGGGACAGGGGGTTGAATGGCAATCAGCCCCAGCATTTT. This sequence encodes CASRDRGLNGNQPQHF.

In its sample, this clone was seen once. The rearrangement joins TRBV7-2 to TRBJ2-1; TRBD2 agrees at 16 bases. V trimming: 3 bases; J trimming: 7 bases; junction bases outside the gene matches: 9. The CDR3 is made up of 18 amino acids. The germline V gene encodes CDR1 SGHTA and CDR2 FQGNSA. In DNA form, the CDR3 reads TGTGCCAGCAGCTTGGGACTAGCGGGGGGGCGACTTCGAAATGAGCAGTTCTTC. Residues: CASSLGLAGGRLRNEQFF.

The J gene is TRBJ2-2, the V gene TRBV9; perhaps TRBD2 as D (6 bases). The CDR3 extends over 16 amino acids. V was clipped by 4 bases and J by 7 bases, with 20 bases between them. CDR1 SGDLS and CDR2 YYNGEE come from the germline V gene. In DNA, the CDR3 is TGTGCCAGCAGCCCCGCCCCTATCGGGAGATTCGGGGAGCTGTTTTTT. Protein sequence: CASSPAPIGRFGELFF.

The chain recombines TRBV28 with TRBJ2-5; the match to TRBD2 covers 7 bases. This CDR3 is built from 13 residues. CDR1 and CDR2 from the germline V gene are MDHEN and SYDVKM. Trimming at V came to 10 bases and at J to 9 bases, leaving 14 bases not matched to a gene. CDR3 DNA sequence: TGTGCCACGACAGACCCCTCGAGCGGGGCCCAGTACTTC. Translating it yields CATTDPSSGAQYF.

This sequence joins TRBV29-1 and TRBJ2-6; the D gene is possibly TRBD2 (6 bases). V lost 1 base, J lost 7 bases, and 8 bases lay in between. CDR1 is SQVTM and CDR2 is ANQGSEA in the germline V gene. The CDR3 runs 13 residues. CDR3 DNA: TGCAGCGTTGAAGGGAGGGGCGCCAACGTCCTGACTTTC. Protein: CSVEGRGANVLTF.

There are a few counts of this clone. The CDR3 protein is CASSPDSNYGYTF. CDR3 in DNA: TGCGCCAGCAGCCCGGACAGTAACTATGGCTACACCTTC. V usage is TRBV5-1 and J usage is TRBJ1-2; the D gene is possibly TRBD1 (6 bases). There are 13 residues in the CDR3. The V gene's germline CDR1 is SGHRS and CDR2 YFSETQ. Between the trimmed V and J ends, which lost 4 bases and 1 base, there was a span of 8 bases. Supplemented by reference TRBV5-1 and TRBJ1-2, the full variable domain reads KAGVTQTPRYLIKTRGQQVTLSCSPISGHRSVSWYQQTPGQGLQFLFEYFSETQRNKGNFPGRFSGRQFSNSRSEMNVSTLELGDSALYLCASSPDSNYGYTFGSGTRLTVV.

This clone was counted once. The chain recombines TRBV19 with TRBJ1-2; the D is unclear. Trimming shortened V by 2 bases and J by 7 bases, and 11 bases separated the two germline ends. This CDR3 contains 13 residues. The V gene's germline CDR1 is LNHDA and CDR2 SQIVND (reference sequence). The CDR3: CASSIKGAFGYTF. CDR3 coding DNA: TGTGCCAGTAGTATAAAGGGAGCCTTTGGCTACACCTTC.

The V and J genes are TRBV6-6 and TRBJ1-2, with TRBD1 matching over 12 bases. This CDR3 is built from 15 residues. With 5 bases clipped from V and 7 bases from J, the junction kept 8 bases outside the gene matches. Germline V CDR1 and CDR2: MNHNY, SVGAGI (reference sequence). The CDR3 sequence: CASSGPGQGARGYTF. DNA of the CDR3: TGTGCCAGCAGTGGTCCGGGACAGGGGGCGCGTGGCTACACCTTC.

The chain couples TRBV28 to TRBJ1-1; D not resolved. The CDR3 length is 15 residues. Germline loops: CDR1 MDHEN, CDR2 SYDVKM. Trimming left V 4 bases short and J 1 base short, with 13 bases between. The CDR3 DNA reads TGTGCCAGCAGTTACTTCGATGCGTGGAACACTGAAGCTTTCTTT. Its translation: CASSYFDAWNTEAFF. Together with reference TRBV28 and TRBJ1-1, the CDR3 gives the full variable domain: DVKVTQSSRYLVKRTGEKVFLECVQDMDHENMFWYRQDPGLGLRLIYFSYDVKMKEKGDIPEGYSVSREKKERFSLILESASTNQTSMYLCASSYFDAWNTEAFFGQGTRLTVV.

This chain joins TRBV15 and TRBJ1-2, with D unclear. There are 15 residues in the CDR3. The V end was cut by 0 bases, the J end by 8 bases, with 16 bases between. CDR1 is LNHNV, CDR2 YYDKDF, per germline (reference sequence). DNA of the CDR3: TGTGCCACCAGCAGAGATCCCCGGTCGGAGAGAGGCTACACCTTC. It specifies CATSRDPRSERGYTF.

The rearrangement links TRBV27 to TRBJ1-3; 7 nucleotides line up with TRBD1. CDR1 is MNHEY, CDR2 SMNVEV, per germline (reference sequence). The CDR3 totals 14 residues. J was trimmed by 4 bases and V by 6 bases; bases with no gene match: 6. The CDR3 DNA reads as TGTGCCAGCAGGAGGACAGGAGACGGAAACACCATATATTTT. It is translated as CASRRTGDGNTIYF.

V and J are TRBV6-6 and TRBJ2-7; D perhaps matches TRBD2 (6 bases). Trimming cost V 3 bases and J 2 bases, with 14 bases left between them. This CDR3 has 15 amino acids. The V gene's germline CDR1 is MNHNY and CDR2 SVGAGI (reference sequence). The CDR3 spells CASSYETGVTYEQYF. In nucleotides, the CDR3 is TGTGCCAGCAGTTATGAGACGGGAGTTACCTACGAGCAGTACTTC.

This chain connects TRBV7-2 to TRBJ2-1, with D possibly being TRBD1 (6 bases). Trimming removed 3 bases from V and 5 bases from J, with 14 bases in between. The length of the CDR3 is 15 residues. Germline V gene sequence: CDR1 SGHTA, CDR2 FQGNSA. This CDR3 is CASSLGGQSHNEQFF. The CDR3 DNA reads TGTGCCAGCAGCTTGGGCGGACAGTCACACAATGAGCAGTTCTTC.

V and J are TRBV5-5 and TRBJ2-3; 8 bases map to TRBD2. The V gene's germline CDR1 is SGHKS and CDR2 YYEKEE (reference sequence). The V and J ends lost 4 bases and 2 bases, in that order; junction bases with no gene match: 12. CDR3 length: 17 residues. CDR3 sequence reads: CASSPGLVGENTDTQYF. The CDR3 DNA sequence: TGTGCCAGCAGCCCGGGACTAGTAGGGGAAAACACAGATACGCAGTATTTT.

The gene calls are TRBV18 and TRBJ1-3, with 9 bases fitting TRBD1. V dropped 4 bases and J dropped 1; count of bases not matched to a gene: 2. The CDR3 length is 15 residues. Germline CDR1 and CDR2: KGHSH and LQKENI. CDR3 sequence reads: CASSRTGDSGNTIYF. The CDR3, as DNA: TGTGCCAGCTCACGGACAGGGGATTCTGGAAACACCATATATTTT.

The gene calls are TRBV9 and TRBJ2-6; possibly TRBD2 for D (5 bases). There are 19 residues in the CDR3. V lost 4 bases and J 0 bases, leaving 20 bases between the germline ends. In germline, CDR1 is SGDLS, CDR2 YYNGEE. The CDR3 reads CASSLSPGMESSGANVLTF. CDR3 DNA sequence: TGTGCCAGCAGCCTCTCCCCCGGGATGGAGTCCTCTGGGGCCAACGTCCTGACTTTC.

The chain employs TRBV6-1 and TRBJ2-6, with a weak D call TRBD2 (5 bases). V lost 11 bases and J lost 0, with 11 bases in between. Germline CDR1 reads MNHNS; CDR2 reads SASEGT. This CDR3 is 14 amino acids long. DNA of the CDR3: TGTGCCTATAGGAGGAGCTCTGGGGCCAACGTCCTGACTTTC. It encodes CAYRRSSGANVLTF.

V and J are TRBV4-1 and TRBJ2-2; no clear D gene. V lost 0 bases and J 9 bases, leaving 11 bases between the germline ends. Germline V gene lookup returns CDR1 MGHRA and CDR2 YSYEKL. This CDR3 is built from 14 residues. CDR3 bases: TGCGCCAGCAGCCAAGATCTAACCTTGCGGGAGCTGTTTTTT. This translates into CASSQDLTLRELFF.

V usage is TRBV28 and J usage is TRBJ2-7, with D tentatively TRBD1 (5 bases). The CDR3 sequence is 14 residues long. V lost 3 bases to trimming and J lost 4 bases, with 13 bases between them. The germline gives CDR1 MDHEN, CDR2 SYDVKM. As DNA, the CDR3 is TGTGCCAGCAGTTTGTGGGGCAGGGCGTACGAGCAGTACTTC. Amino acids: CASSLWGRAYEQYF.

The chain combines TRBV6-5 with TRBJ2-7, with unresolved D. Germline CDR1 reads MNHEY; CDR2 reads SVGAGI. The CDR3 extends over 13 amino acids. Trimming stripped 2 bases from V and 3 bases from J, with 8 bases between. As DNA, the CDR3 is TGTGCCAGCAGTTACGCTCGAGGCTACGAGCAGTACTTC. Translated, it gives CASSYARGYEQYF.

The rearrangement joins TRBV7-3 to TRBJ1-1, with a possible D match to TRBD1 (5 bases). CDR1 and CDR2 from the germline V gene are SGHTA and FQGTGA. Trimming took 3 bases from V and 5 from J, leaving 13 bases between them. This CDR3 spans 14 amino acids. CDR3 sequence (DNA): TGTGCCAGCAGCTTCGCGGGGGGAAGGACTGAAGCTTTCTTT. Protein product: CASSFAGGRTEAFF. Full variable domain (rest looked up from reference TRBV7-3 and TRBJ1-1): GAGVSQTPSNKVTEKGKYVELRCDPISGHTALYWYRQSLGQGPEFLIYFQGTGAADDSGLPNDRFFAVRPEGSVSTLKIQRTERGDSAVYLCASSFAGGRTEAFFGQGTRLTVV.

The CDR3 protein is CASRTPDGISGANVLTF. DNA for the CDR3: TGTGCCAGCAGAACCCCGGACGGGATCTCTGGGGCCAACGTCCTGACTTTC. The chain joins TRBV7-9 to TRBJ2-6; the D gene is possibly TRBD2 (5 bases). V was clipped by 6 bases and J by 0 bases, with 15 bases between them. Germline assignment: CDR1 SEHNR and CDR2 FQNEAQ (reference sequence). The CDR3 spans 17 residues.

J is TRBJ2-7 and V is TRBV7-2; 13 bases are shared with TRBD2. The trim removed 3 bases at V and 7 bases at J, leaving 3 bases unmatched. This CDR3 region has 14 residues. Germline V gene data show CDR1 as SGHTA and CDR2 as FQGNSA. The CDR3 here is CASSFGLAGEEQYF. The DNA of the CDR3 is TGTGCCAGCAGCTTTGGACTAGCGGGGGAAGAGCAGTACTTC.

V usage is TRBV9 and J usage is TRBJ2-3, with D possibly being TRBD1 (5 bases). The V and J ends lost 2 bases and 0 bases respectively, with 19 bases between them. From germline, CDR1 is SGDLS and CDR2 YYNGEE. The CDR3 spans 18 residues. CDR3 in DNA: TGTGCCAGCAGCGTTGGATCCCTTTGGGGCACTAGCACAGATACGCAGTATTTT. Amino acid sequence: CASSVGSLWGTSTDTQYF.

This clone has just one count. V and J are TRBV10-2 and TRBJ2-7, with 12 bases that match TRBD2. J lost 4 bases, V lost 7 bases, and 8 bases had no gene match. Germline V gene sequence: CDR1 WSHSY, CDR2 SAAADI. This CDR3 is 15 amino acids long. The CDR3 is CASTPRTSGAYEQYF. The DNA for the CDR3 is TGCGCCAGCACCCCCAGGACTAGCGGGGCATACGAGCAGTACTTC.

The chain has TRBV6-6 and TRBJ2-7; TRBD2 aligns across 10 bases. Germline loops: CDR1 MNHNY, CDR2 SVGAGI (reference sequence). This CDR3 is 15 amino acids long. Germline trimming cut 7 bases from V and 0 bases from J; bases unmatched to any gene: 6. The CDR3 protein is CASTPRTSGSYEQYF. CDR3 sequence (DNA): TGTGCCAGCACCCCTCGGACTAGCGGCTCCTACGAGCAGTACTTC.

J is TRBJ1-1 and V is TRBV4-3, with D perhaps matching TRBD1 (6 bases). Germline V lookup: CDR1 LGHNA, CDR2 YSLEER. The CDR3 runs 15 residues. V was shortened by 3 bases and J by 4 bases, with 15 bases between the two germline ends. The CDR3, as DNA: TGCGCCAGCAGCCATCAGGGGAGGGTCGGCACTGAAGCTTTCTTT. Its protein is CASSHQGRVGTEAFF.